One and the same sample provided the 5 T cell receptor beta chains below, sequenced in a study of T-cell memory formation after mild COVID-19. TCRdb re-derived calls from the 5' RACE reads in MiXCR, one entry per CDR3 protein. The repertoire holds 300,000 to 400,000 distinct CDR3 sequences, with 10% to 15% as singletons. Material: PBMCs or a T cell subset sorted from them (not recorded which). These receptors came from a man younger than 35 who had mild COVID-19 (a few samples of this study predate the infection). Cell type and time point are not known.

There are many counts of this clonotype. The chain has TRBV4-1 and TRBJ2-2, with D unresolved. The CDR3 is made up of 16 amino acids. Trimming removed 2 bases from V and 0 bases from J, with 10 bases in between. Germline assignment: CDR1 MGHRA and CDR2 YSYEKL. CDR3 in amino acids: CASSQSPETNTGELFF. The CDR3 coding sequence is TGCGCCAGCAGCCAATCTCCGGAGACGAACACCGGGGAGCTGTTTTTT.

The rearrangement uses TRBV2 and TRBJ1-1; TRBD1 matches at 10 bases. CDR3 length: 14 amino acids. Germline assignment: CDR1 SNHLY and CDR2 FYNNEI. V was clipped by 7 bases and J by 5 bases; unmatched bases: 7. CDR3 DNA sequence: TGTGCCAGCACCTCCGGGACAGGGGTAACTGAAGCTTTCTTT. It yields the protein CASTSGTGVTEAFF.

V usage is TRBV6-2 or TRBV6-3 and J usage is TRBJ2-6; no reliable D call. Germline V gives CDR1 MNHEY, CDR2 SVGEGT. V was trimmed by 5 bases and J by 3 bases, leaving 14 bases between them. The CDR3 loop spans 16 amino acids. CDR3 DNA sequence: TGTGCCAGCAGTCAGATTAAGGCCTTTGGGGCCAACGTCCTGACTTTC. Residues: CASSQIKAFGANVLTF.

The chain combines TRBV12-3 or TRBV12-4 with TRBJ1-2, with TRBD1 matching 7 bases. The CDR3 is made up of 15 amino acids. V shed 5 bases and J 5 bases; nucleotides not matched to a gene: 11. The CDR3: CASSAGGTASYGYTF. DNA for the CDR3: TGTGCCAGCAGTGCCGGCGGGACAGCGTCATATGGCTACACCTTC.

This clonotype was found a few times. Since a much larger clone is just one base distant, this may be a read error. The V call is TRBV5-1, the J call TRBJ2-3; tentatively, D is TRBD1 (6 bases). This CDR3 has 14 amino acids. The V gene's germline CDR1 is SGHRS and CDR2 YFSETQ. Trimming removed 2 bases at V and 2 bases at J, with 9 bases between. CDR3 sequence reads: CASSFGQNTDTQYF. The CDR3 bases are TGCGCCAGCAGCTTTGGACAGAACACAGATACGCAGTATTTT.